Presented here are 27 T cell receptor beta chains from one specimen sequenced in a study of blood T cell repertoires in COVID-19 (dated by TCRdb to about 2020). To prepare the library, the immunoSEQ multiplex PCR assay was applied. The clones in this table, taken by TCRdb from immuneACCESS, are in-frame only. Not every clone is retained; where verified, under half of the shortfall comes from an unresolved V gene, and the cause of the rest is unknown. The sample table records approximately 84,000 clones; over 65% of these occur just once. In total, the top ten clones hold over 5.5% of the sample. Sequenced input: peripheral blood. These receptors were collected from a man in his forties or fifties with active or convalescent COVID-19.

In its sample, this clone was seen many times. The genes are TRBV6-5 and TRBJ2-5, with D uncertain. The CDR3 is made up of 14 amino acids. Germline V gene sequence: CDR1 MNHEY, CDR2 SVGAGI. The V and J ends lost 6 bases and 0 bases respectively, with 11 bases between them. The chain's CDR3 is CASSRQYNQETQYF. The CDR3 DNA reads TGTGCCAGCAGCCGCCAGTATAACCAAGAGACCCAGTACTTC.

The chain combines TRBV11-2 with TRBJ2-7; tentative D call: TRBD1 (5 bases). Trimming removed 2 bases from V and 2 bases from J, with 13 bases in between. Germline V lookup: CDR1 SGHAT, CDR2 FQNNGV. The CDR3 has 15 residues. The CDR3 nucleotides read TGTGCCAGCAGCTTAACTTCAGGGTTCACCTACGAGCAGTACTTC. As protein: CASSLTSGFTYEQYF.

In this sample, this clone is medium-sized. The J gene is TRBJ1-4, the V gene TRBV10-3; D remains ambiguous. The germline CDR1 and CDR2 sequences are ENHRY and SYGVKD. V dropped 10 bases and J dropped 8 bases, with 23 bases sitting between them. The length of the CDR3 is 15 residues. The CDR3 DNA reads as TGTGCCACAATGAGCCCGGCAGGCAAGAGAGAAAAACTGTTTTTT. Protein: CATMSPAGKREKLFF.

CDR3 in amino acids: CSVCSARQVNQPQHF. The CDR3 DNA reads as TGCAGCGTTTGCAGCGCGAGACAGGTTAATCAGCCCCAGCATTTT. The chain employs TRBV29-1 and TRBJ1-5, with a possible D match to TRBD1 (6 bases). The CDR3 loop spans 15 amino acids. Trimming removed 5 bases at V and 4 bases at J, with 18 bases between. CDR1 is SQVTM, CDR2 ANQGSEA, per germline.

This clone has a single count. The chain employs TRBV5-8 and TRBJ2-1; 8 bases align to TRBD1. Germline assignment: CDR1 SGHTS and CDR2 YDEGEE. CDR3 length: 17 amino acids. The J segment lost 0 bases and the V segment lost 7 bases, leaving 12 bases of the junction unmatched. Here the CDR3 reads CASSQGETSLSYNEQFF. CDR3 DNA: TGTGCCAGCTCACAGGGGGAAACGTCCCTCTCCTACAATGAGCAGTTCTTC.

The gene calls are TRBV10-3 and TRBJ2-1, with TRBD2 matching 12 bases. CDR1 and CDR2 (germline): ENHRY, SYGVKD. V lost 10 bases to trimming and J lost 6 bases; unmatched junction nucleotides: 4. The CDR3 runs 13 residues. CDR3 sequence reads: CATLAGGFNEQFF. CDR3 coding DNA: TGTGCCACACTAGCGGGGGGATTCAATGAGCAGTTCTTC.

The chain carries TRBV5-1 and TRBJ2-7; 9 positions agree with TRBD1. Trimming cost V 2 bases and J 4 bases; bases outside gene matches: 7. The CDR3 runs to 15 residues. Germline CDR1 SGHRS, CDR2 YFSETQ. The CDR3 DNA reads as TGCGCCAGCAGCTTCGACGGGACAGGGAGTTACGAGCAGTACTTC. This gives the protein CASSFDGTGSYEQYF.

V usage is TRBV6-1 and J usage is TRBJ2-7, with TRBD1 matching over 10 bases. V gave up 3 bases and J gave up 6 bases; unmatched junction bases: 2. The CDR3 runs 13 residues. CDR1 and CDR2 (germline): MNHNS, SASEGT. In DNA, the CDR3 is TGTGCCAGCAGTGAGCGGGACAGGGGCGAGCAGTACTTC. It encodes CASSERDRGEQYF.

The CDR3 spells CASSKGTGDPGYGYTF. CDR3 DNA sequence: TGTGCCAGCAGCAAGGGGACAGGGGACCCAGGCTATGGCTACACCTTC. The gene calls are TRBV7-8 and TRBJ1-2, with 10 bases fitting TRBD1. CDR3 size: 16 residues. Losses at the gene ends were 5 bases for V and 4 bases for J; bases not matched to a gene: 10. The germline V gene has CDR1 SGHVS and CDR2 FQNEAQ.

Only one count was recorded for this clone. The genes are TRBV9 and TRBJ1-1, with D unresolved. This CDR3 comprises 15 residues. Germline V lookup: CDR1 SGDLS, CDR2 YYNGEE. The germline V and J ends were trimmed by 0 bases and 3 bases, with 12 bases remaining between them. In nucleotides, the CDR3 is TGTGCCAGCAGCGTAGGACCCAACCGGGACACTGAAGCTTTCTTT. Encoded protein: CASSVGPNRDTEAFF.

V is TRBV5-1 and J is TRBJ1-1, with 9 bases that match TRBD1. V lost 6 bases to trimming and J lost 4 bases; unmatched junction nucleotides: 4. Germline V lookup: CDR1 SGHRS, CDR2 YFSETQ. The CDR3 is 13 amino acids. The CDR3 sequence is CASTSTGGTEAFF. CDR3 DNA sequence: TGCGCCAGCACCTCGACAGGGGGCACTGAAGCTTTCTTT.

CDR3 residues: CSASSDRGYTEAFF. CDR3 sequence (DNA): TGCAGTGCGAGTTCCGACAGGGGATACACTGAAGCTTTCTTT. The genes are TRBV20-1 and TRBJ1-1; the match to TRBD1 covers 8 bases. The germline gives CDR1 DFQATT, CDR2 SNEGSKA (reference sequence). J was trimmed by 3 bases and V by 6 bases; bases with no gene match: 9. This CDR3 comprises 14 residues.

The chain recombines TRBV7-9 with TRBJ1-2; D is uncertain. Trimming took 5 bases from V and 4 from J, leaving 8 bases between them. CDR1 and CDR2 (germline): SEHNR, FQNEAQ (reference sequence). The CDR3 covers 12 residues. DNA of the CDR3: TGTGCCAGCAGCCTAGGACTCTATGGCTACACCTTC. Translating gives CASSLGLYGYTF.

The gene calls are TRBV6-1 and TRBJ1-6; D is undetermined. Germline V lookup: CDR1 MNHNS, CDR2 SASEGT. The ends were cut back, 2 bases at V and 7 bases at J, with 6 bases in the middle. CDR3 size: 13 residues. CDR3 nucleotides: TGTGCCAGCAGTGAATCCCGGAATTCACCCCTCCACTTT. This gives the protein CASSESRNSPLHF.

This chain links TRBV5-1 with TRBJ1-6; no clear D gene. Trimming left V 0 bases short and J 6 bases short, with 7 bases between. Germline lookup yields CDR1 SGHRS and CDR2 YFSETQ. The CDR3 extends over 14 amino acids. This CDR3 is CASSLDRVNSPLHF. As DNA, the CDR3 is TGCGCCAGCAGCTTGGACAGAGTTAATTCACCCCTCCACTTT.

The CDR3 here is CASSTRQWQFF. The DNA for the CDR3 is TGTGCCAGCAGCACTCGACAGTGGCAGTTCTTC. J is TRBJ2-1 and V is TRBV21-1; TRBD1, the table's D call, was not compared with the DNA. TRBV21-1 is classified as a pseudogene. The CDR3 is made up of 11 amino acids.

V usage is TRBV6-2 or TRBV6-3 and J usage is TRBJ2-2; D remains ambiguous. V lost 2 bases, J lost 4 bases, and 8 bases lay in between. The V gene's germline CDR1 is MNHEY and CDR2 SVGEGT. The length of the CDR3 is 14 residues. CDR3: CASSYTSITGELFF. The CDR3 DNA sequence: TGTGCCAGCAGTTACACTTCAATCACCGGGGAGCTGTTTTTT.

The chain recombines TRBV2 with TRBJ2-2, with 14 bases lining up with TRBD2. Germline CDR1 SNHLY, CDR2 FYNNEI. The CDR3 consists of 15 residues. The V segment lost 7 bases and the J segment 10 bases; nucleotides outside the gene matches: 8. The CDR3 coding sequence is TGTGCCAGCAACCTACCGGGACTAGCGGGGGAGGAGCTGTTTTTT. Its protein product is CASNLPGLAGEELFF.

V is TRBV5-1 and J is TRBJ1-5; 7 positions match TRBD1. V shed 4 bases, J shed 5 bases, and the junction held 3 bases outside the gene matches. Germline V gives CDR1 SGHRS, CDR2 YFSETQ. The CDR3 has 13 residues. CDR3 loop: CASSRDSYQPQHF. In DNA form, the CDR3 reads TGCGCCAGCAGCCGGGACAGCTATCAGCCCCAGCATTTT.

The CDR3 region has the DNA TGTGCCAGCAGCTTGGGACTAGCGGGCATAGATACGCAGTATTTT. This translates into CASSLGLAGIDTQYF. The chain links TRBV5-6 to TRBJ2-3, with 10 bases fitting TRBD2. The CDR3 covers 15 residues. The ends lost 0 bases at V and 5 bases at J; junction bases unmatched: 3. Looked up from germline, CDR1 is SGHDT and CDR2 is YYEEEE.

This rearrangement joins TRBV5-1 to TRBJ2-3; possible D gene TRBD2, 7 bases. The CDR3 length is 16 residues. Trimming cost V 3 bases and J 1 base, with 15 bases left between them. Germline CDR1 and CDR2: SGHRS and YFSETQ. The CDR3 loop reads CASSYYPGGGTDTQYF. The DNA for the CDR3 is TGCGCCAGCAGCTACTATCCGGGGGGCGGCACAGATACGCAGTATTTT.

The chain links TRBV9 to TRBJ2-6; 8 bases are a match to TRBD1. This CDR3 contains 16 residues. V was pared by 3 bases and J by 0 bases, with 2 bases of the junction left unmatched. In germline, CDR1 is SGDLS, CDR2 YYNGEE. The CDR3 is CASSGGQGSGANVLTF. As DNA, the CDR3 is TGTGCCAGCAGCGGAGGACAGGGCTCTGGGGCCAACGTCCTGACTTTC.

V is TRBV7-9 and J is TRBJ2-7; D unclear. The V gene lost 5 bases and the J gene lost 4 bases, with 9 bases spanning the gap. Looked up from germline, CDR1 is SEHNR and CDR2 is FQNEAQ (reference sequence). CDR3 length: 12 amino acids. This chain's CDR3 is CASSPLGYEQYF. The CDR3 region has the DNA TGTGCCAGCAGCCCACTTGGTTACGAGCAGTACTTC.

The chain recombines TRBV19 with TRBJ1-2; a weak D match, TRBD1 (6 bases). This CDR3 spans 14 amino acids. V shed 7 bases and J shed 1 base, with 13 bases lying between them. Per the germline V gene, CDR1 is LNHDA and CDR2 is SQIVND (reference sequence). The CDR3 region has the DNA TGTGCCAGTATCACTCCAGGGGATAACTATGGCTACACCTTC. Translating it yields CASITPGDNYGYTF.

The genes are TRBV6-1 and TRBJ1-1; D remains ambiguous. V was clipped by 2 bases and J by 1 base, with 5 bases between them. Germline V lookup: CDR1 MNHNS, CDR2 SASEGT. This CDR3 contains 13 residues. The CDR3 coding sequence is TGTGCCAGCAGTGAACGAGGGAACACTGAAGCTTTCTTT. Its protein is CASSERGNTEAFF.

The V call is TRBV16, the J call TRBJ1-5; the D gene is possibly TRBD1 (6 bases). The CDR3 contains 16 residues. Per the germline V gene, CDR1 is KGHSY and CDR2 is FQNENV. Trimming stripped 1 base from V and 1 base from J, with 11 bases between. The CDR3 DNA sequence: TGTGCCAGCAGCCAATACCGGGGGGCGAGCAATCAGCCCCAGCATTTT. It codes for CASSQYRGASNQPQHF.

DNA of the CDR3: TGTGCCAGTAGTATGGGGAGTGACCTCTCCTACGAGCAGTACTTC. This codes for CASSMGSDLSYEQYF. The J gene is TRBJ2-7, the V gene TRBV19; possible D gene TRBD2, 5 bases. The germline V gene has CDR1 LNHDA and CDR2 SQIVND (reference sequence). V was clipped by 3 bases and J by 0 bases, with 12 bases between them. The CDR3 spans 15 residues.